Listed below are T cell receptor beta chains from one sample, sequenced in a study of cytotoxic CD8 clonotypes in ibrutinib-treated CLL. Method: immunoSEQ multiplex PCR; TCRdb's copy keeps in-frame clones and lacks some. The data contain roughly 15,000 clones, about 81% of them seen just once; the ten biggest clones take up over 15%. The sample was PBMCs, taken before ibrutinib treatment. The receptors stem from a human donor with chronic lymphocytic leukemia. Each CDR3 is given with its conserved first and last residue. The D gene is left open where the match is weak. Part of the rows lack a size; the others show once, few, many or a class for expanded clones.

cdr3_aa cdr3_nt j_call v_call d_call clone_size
CASTLSTGAQDTQYF TGCGCCAGCACCCTAAGTACGGGAGCCCAAGATACGCAGTATTTT TRBJ2-3 TRBV5-1 - few
CASSLAHPSLEQYF TGTGCCAGCAGCTTAGCGCACCCTAGCCTCGAGCAGTACTTC TRBJ2-7 TRBV7-8 - -
CASSALAVSYEQYF TGTGCCAGCAGTGCTCTAGCGGTCTCCTACGAGCAGTACTTC TRBJ2-7 TRBV6-1 TRBD2 -
CASSHRVLNTEAFF TGTGCCAGCAGCCACAGGGTTTTGAACACTGAAGCTTTCTTT TRBJ1-1 TRBV5-4 - -
CASLSPGLAGNNEQFF TGTGCCAGTCTTAGTCCGGGACTAGCGGGAAACAATGAGCAGTTCTTC TRBJ2-1 TRBV19 TRBD2 -
CAISIPGGGQYF TGTGCCATCAGCATCCCAGGAGGTGGGCAGTACTTC TRBJ2-7 TRBV10-3 - -
CASSQPTGVGTDTQYF TGTGCCAGCAGCCAACCTACAGGGGTGGGGACAGATACGCAGTATTTT TRBJ2-3 TRBV4-2 TRBD1 -
CASSLVTGGVYEQYF TGTGCCAGCAGCTTAGTTACAGGGGGTGTCTACGAGCAGTACTTC TRBJ2-7 TRBV11-1 TRBD1 -
CASSLEGGIEFF TGTGCCAGCAGCTTAGAAGGGGGGATTGAGTTCTTC TRBJ2-1 TRBV7-9 - -
CASSQDLGGIDTQYF TGCGCCAGCAGCCAAGATCTGGGGGGGATAGATACGCAGTATTTT TRBJ2-3 TRBV4-3 TRBD2 -
CASIEGLNTEAFF TGTGCCAGCATCGAGGGGTTGAACACTGAAGCTTTCTTT TRBJ1-1 TRBV28 - -
CASSPPDRKQGGSRHNEQFF TGTGCCAGCTCACCACCGGACAGGAAGCAGGGGGGTTCCAGGCACAATGAGCAGTTCTTC TRBJ2-1 TRBV18 - -
CASSLLDRTYEQYF TGTGCCAGCAGTTTGCTGGACAGAACCTACGAGCAGTACTTC TRBJ2-7 TRBV27 - -
CASSYKGSGVGTQYF TGTGCCAGCAGTTACAAGGGGAGCGGGGTGGGTACGCAGTATTTT TRBJ2-3 TRBV6-5 TRBD2 -
CASSLALGDRVRETQYF TGCGCCAGCAGCTTGGCCTTGGGGGACAGGGTCAGGGAGACCCAGTACTTC TRBJ2-5 TRBV5-1 TRBD1 -
CASSPGQGTYEQYF TGTGCCAGCAGTCCTGGACAGGGGACCTACGAGCAGTACTTC TRBJ2-7 TRBV6-6 TRBD1 -